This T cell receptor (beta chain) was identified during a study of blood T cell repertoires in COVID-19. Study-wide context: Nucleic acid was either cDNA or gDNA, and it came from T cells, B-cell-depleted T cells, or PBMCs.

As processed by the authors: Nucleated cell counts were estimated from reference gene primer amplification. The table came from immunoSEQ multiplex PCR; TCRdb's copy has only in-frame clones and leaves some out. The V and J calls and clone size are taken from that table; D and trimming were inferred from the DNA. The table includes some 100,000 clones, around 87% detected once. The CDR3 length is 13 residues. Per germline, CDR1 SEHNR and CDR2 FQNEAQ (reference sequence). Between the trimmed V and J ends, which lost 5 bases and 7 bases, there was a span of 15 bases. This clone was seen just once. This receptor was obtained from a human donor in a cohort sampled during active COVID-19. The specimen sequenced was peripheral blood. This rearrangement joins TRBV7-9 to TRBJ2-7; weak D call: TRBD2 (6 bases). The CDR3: CASSRDSLGEQYF. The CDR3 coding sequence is TGTGCCAGCAGCCGGGACTCACTCGGGGAGCAGTACTTC.